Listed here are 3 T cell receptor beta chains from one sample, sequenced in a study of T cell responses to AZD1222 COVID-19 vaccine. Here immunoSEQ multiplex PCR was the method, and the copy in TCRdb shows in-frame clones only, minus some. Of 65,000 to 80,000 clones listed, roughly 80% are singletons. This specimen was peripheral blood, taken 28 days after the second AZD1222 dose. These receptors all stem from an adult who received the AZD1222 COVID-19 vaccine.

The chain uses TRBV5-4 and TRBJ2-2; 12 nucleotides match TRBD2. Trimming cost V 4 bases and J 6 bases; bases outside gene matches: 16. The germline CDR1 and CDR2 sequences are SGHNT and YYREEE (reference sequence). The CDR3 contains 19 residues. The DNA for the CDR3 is TGTGCCAGCAGCCCTTACCTATCGACTAGCGGGAGTTTAGCCGGGGAGCTGTTTTTT. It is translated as CASSPYLSTSGSLAGELFF.

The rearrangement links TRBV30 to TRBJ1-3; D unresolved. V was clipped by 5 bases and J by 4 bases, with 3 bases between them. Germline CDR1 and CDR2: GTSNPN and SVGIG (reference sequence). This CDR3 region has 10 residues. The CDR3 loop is CAWEGNTIYF. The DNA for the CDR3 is TGTGCCTGGGAAGGAAACACCATATATTTT.

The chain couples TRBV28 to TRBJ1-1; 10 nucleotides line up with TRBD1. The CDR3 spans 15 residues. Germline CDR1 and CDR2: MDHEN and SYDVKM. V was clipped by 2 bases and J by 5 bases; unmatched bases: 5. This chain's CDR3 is CASSLPGTGVTEAFF. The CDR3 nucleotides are TGTGCCAGCAGTTTACCTGGGACAGGGGTTACTGAAGCTTTCTTT. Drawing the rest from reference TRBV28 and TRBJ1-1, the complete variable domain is DVKVTQSSRYLVKRTGEKVFLECVQDMDHENMFWYRQDPGLGLRLIYFSYDVKMKEKGDIPEGYSVSREKKERFSLILESASTNQTSMYLCASSLPGTGVTEAFFGQGTRLTVV.